What follows describes a single T cell receptor beta chain. The data stem from a study of blood T cell repertoires in COVID-19. Turning to the study itself: Italy, Spain and the United States were the sources of the convalescent and acute COVID-19 samples. From T cells, B-cell-depleted T cells, or PBMCs came the material, which was cDNA or gDNA.

In the study's own analysis: For nucleated cells, counts were estimated from reference gene primer amplification. Libraries were prepared by immunoSEQ multiplex PCR; TCRdb keeps only in-frame clonotypes and omits some of them. That table furnishes V, J and clone size, whereas the DNA furnished D and trimming. The sample contains roughly 250,000 clones, roughly four fifths of which appear only once. Seattle-derived patients entered the study during active infection and were followed longitudinally. Source material: peripheral blood. The receptor's source is a person in their 70s with COVID-19, enrolled during active disease.

The CDR3 nucleotides read TGTGCCAGCCTTACTCAGGGCACCGAGACCCAGTACTTC. Residues: CASLTQGTETQYF. This chain connects TRBV12-3 or TRBV12-4 to TRBJ2-5; a weak D match, TRBD1 (5 bases). V dropped 8 bases and J dropped 5 bases, with 15 bases sitting between them. The CDR3 consists of 13 residues.